This T cell receptor (beta chain) was captured by sequencing in a study of blood T cell repertoires in COVID-19. Study in general: Material from acute and convalescent COVID-19 was sourced from the United States, Italy and Spain.

Grouping used clinical history reported by participants in a survey and questionnaire. Resolution of symptoms, clearance, or two negative PCRs was present in recovered Cohort 3 donors. As handled by the study authors: Using reference gene primer amplification, nucleated cell counts were estimated. The data were produced by immunoSEQ multiplex PCR, yet TCRdb's version contains in-frame clones alone and is incomplete. The DNA was the basis for D and trimming; V, J and clone size are from that table. Of roughly 330,000 clones in the sample, approximately 89% were seen once. This clone was counted once. This CDR3 spans 13 amino acids. Germline CDR1 is KGHSH and CDR2 is LQKENI. Trimming took 1 base from V and 12 from J; bases not matched to a gene: 3.

This TCR derives from a young man who had recovered from COVID-19. This sequence joins TRBV18 and TRBJ1-2, with TRBD1 matching 12 bases. Input material: PBMCs or T cells enriched from blood (not recorded which). The CDR3 is CASSPRGQGAHTF. The CDR3 nucleotides read TGTGCCAGCTCACCACGGGGACAGGGGGCACACACCTTC. Drawing the rest from reference TRBV18 and TRBJ1-2, the complete variable domain is NAGVMQNPRHLVRRRGQEARLRCSPMKGHSHVYWYRQLPEEGLKFMVYLQKENIIDESGMPKERFSAEFPKEGPSILRIQQVVRGDSAAYFCASSPRGQGAHTFGSGTRLTVV.